The source of this TCR beta chain is a study of T cell changes during pregnancy in multiple sclerosis. Trimming left V 2 bases short and J 2 bases short, with 7 bases between. This CDR3 is 13 amino acids long. CDR1 is SGDLS and CDR2 is YYNGEE in the germline V gene. This clone was counted only a few times. Method: immunoSEQ multiplex PCR; TCRdb's copy keeps in-frame clones and lacks some. There are some 85,000 clones in the sample; roughly 95% occur only once, and about 0.8% lies in the top ten. This specimen consisted of peripheral blood, obtained in the second trimester of pregnancy. This chain uses TRBV9 with TRBJ1-1; no clear D. The clonotype was recovered from a female donor in good health, enrolled as a control in a pregnancy study. CDR3 amino acids: CASSVTGNTEAFF. The CDR3 DNA is TGTGCCAGCAGCGTGACGGGAAACACTGAAGCTTTCTTT.